Listed below are T cell receptor beta chains from one sample, sequenced in a study of T cell changes during pregnancy in multiple sclerosis. The assay was immunoSEQ multiplex PCR, and TCRdb's table has in-frame clones only and misses some. Here the sample spans under 55,000 clones, around 90% being singletons. The input for sequencing was CD4+ T cells from peripheral blood mononuclear cells, taken before pregnancy. Receptor source: a female donor with multiple sclerosis, enrolled in a pregnancy study. Each CDR3 is given with its conserved first and last residue. Fields, in order: J gene, CDR3 length, clone size, D gene, V gene, CDR3 DNA, CDR3 protein. The D gene is left open where the match is weak. Clone size, where shown, is once, few, many, or a class for clones that have expanded.

TRBJ2-7 | 14 | NA | NA | TRBV18 | TGTGCCAGCTCACCAGGTCCCGGTGCGTCCGAGCAGTACTTC | CASSPGPGASEQYF
TRBJ2-5 | 13 | NA | NA | TRBV27 | TGTGCCAGCAGTCCCCTGGGGGGAAGGACCCAGTACTTC | CASSPLGGRTQYF
TRBJ2-7 | 16 | NA | NA | TRBV21-1 | TGTGCCAGCACCGCTGGACGGGACAGGGGTCCCTACGAGCAGTACTTC | CASTAGRDRGPYEQYF
TRBJ1-5 | 14 | NA | NA | TRBV6-1 | TGTGCCAGCTTGGACAGCCGTGGGGATCAGCCCCAGCATTTT | CASLDSRGDQPQHF
TRBJ2-1 | 15 | NA | TRBD1 | TRBV6-6 | TGTGCCAGCAGACAAGACAGGGTCTCCTACAATGAGCAGTTCTTC | CASRQDRVSYNEQFF
TRBJ2-5 | 15 | NA | TRBD1 | TRBV10-2 | TGCGCCAGCAGTGACGGGACAGGGGGCTCAGAGACCCAGTACTTC | CASSDGTGGSETQYF
TRBJ1-1 | 12 | NA | NA | TRBV6-6 | TGTGCCAGCAGTTCAGGGAACACTGAAGCTTTCTTT | CASSSGNTEAFF
TRBJ2-5 | 13 | NA | NA | TRBV7-8 | TGTGCCAGCAGCTTACAGGGCAGGGAGACCCAGTACTTC | CASSLQGRETQYF
TRBJ2-2 | 19 | NA | TRBD2 | TRBV27 | TGTGCCAGCAGCATACAGGGGAGAAGACTAGCGGGAGGGCCCGGGGAGCTGTTTTTT | CASSIQGRRLAGGPGELFF
TRBJ2-1 | 15 | NA | NA | TRBV7-2 | TGTGCCAGCAGCTATAGCGGACCCTCCTACAATGAGCAGTTCTTC | CASSYSGPSYNEQFF
TRBJ1-2 | 12 | NA | NA | TRBV19 | TGTGCCAGTAGTATCTCGGTCTATGGCTACACCTTC | CASSISVYGYTF
TRBJ2-5 | 15 | NA | TRBD1 | TRBV5-1 | TGCGCCAGCAGCAAGGGGACAGGGACTACGGAGACCCAGTACTTC | CASSKGTGTTETQYF
TRBJ1-1 | 16 | NA | NA | TRBV6-5 | TGTGCCAGCAGTTACGAGGGTAGGGCAGCAAACACTGAAGCTTTCTTT | CASSYEGRAANTEAFF
TRBJ1-4 | 13 | NA | TRBD1 | TRBV10-1 | TGCGCCAGCAGCCGGACAGGGAATGAAAAACTGTTTTTT | CASSRTGNEKLFF
TRBJ2-2 | 14 | NA | NA | TRBV6-5 | TGTGCCAGCAGTTTCGGGACACACACCGGGGAGCTGTTTTTT | CASSFGTHTGELFF
TRBJ2-3 | 18 | NA | TRBD2 | TRBV2 | TGTGCCAGCAGTGAAGGAACTAGCGGGGATCTTAGCACAGATACGCAGTATTTT | CASSEGTSGDLSTDTQYF
TRBJ2-3 | 20 | NA | TRBD2 | TRBV13 | TGTGCCAGCAGCCGTTGGGCGCTAGCGGGAAAGGGGTTGTTGACAGATACGCAGTATTTT | CASSRWALAGKGLLTDTQYF
TRBJ2-4 | 12 | once | NA | TRBV2 | TGTGCCAGCTTCCTAGCCAAAAACATTCAGTACTTC | CASFLAKNIQYF
TRBJ2-1 | 15 | NA | NA | TRBV27 | TGTGCCAGCAGTTCCCAACTAAGTTCTCGGAATGAGCAGTTCTTC | CASSSQLSSRNEQFF
TRBJ1-2 | 13 | NA | NA | TRBV19 | TGTGCCAGTAGTAGGGGGCAGGCATATGGCTACACCTTC | CASSRGQAYGYTF
TRBJ1-2 | 14 | NA | NA | TRBV5-6 | TGTGCCAGCAGCTCGCCATCGCGGGCGCAAGGCTACACCTTC | CASSSPSRAQGYTF
TRBJ1-1 | 15 | NA | TRBD1 | TRBV6-5 | TGTGCCAGCAGACAGGGGGGACAGAGGAACACTGAAGCTTTCTTT | CASRQGGQRNTEAFF
TRBJ2-4 | 16 | NA | NA | TRBV19 | TGTGCCAGTAGTGAGGTACAGGGATCGGGCAAAAACATTCAGTACTTC | CASSEVQGSGKNIQYF
TRBJ2-1 | 16 | NA | TRBD2 | TRBV4-1 | TGCGCCAGCAGGGATATGGGGTGGGAGGGGAACAATGAGCAGTTCTTC | CASRDMGWEGNNEQFF
TRBJ2-2 | 15 | NA | TRBD1 | TRBV28 | TGTGCCAGCAGCCAGGGGGCCCTTGGAACCGGGGAGCTGTTTTTT | CASSQGALGTGELFF
TRBJ2-7 | 12 | few | NA | TRBV2 | TGTGCCAGCACCAGACAGCCGTACGAGCAGTACTTC | CASTRQPYEQYF
TRBJ2-7 | 18 | NA | TRBD2 | TRBV13 | TGTGCCAGCAGCTTATCACCTACCGGGACTAGCGGACACTACGAGCAGTACTTC | CASSLSPTGTSGHYEQYF
TRBJ1-5 | 14 | NA | TRBD1 | TRBV30 | TGTGCCTGGAGGACAGGGGGCTTGGATCAGCCCCAGCATTTT | CAWRTGGLDQPQHF
TRBJ2-1 | 17 | NA | TRBD2 | TRBV5-6 | TGTGCCAGCAGCTTCCCGGGACTAGCGGATTCCTACAATGAGCAGTTCTTC | CASSFPGLADSYNEQFF
TRBJ1-1 | 17 | NA | NA | TRBV30 | TGTGCCTGGACACCTCCGGGGTTGGGCTTGTCGAACACTGAAGCTTTCTTT | CAWTPPGLGLSNTEAFF
TRBJ2-2 | 18 | NA | TRBD2 | TRBV4-1 | TGCGCCAGCAGCCAACTTATGACTAGCGTAAAGTCCACCGGGGAGCTGTTTTTT | CASSQLMTSVKSTGELFF
TRBJ2-2 | 16 | NA | NA | TRBV6-4 | TGTGCCAGCAGTGAAACAGGGCTAATAAACACCGGGGAGCTGTTTTTT | CASSETGLINTGELFF
TRBJ2-1 | 17 | once | TRBD1 | TRBV27 | TGTGCCAGCAGTTTATCCGGGACAGGGGGATCCTACAATGAGCAGTTCTTC | CASSLSGTGGSYNEQFF
TRBJ2-7 | 12 | NA | TRBD2 | TRBV30 | TGTGCCTGGAAACGGACTAGTTCCGAGCAGTACTTC | CAWKRTSSEQYF
TRBJ1-2 | 14 | NA | NA | TRBV5-1 | TGCGCCAGCAGCTTGGACGGGATGAACTATGGCTACACCTTC | CASSLDGMNYGYTF
TRBJ2-7 | 15 | NA | TRBD1 | TRBV19 | TGTGCCAGTAGTACCCCGGGACAGCCCTCCTACGAGCAGTACTTC | CASSTPGQPSYEQYF
TRBJ1-5 | 19 | NA | TRBD1 | TRBV7-9 | TGTGCCAGCAGCCACGACTCCTCCCCGGGACAGGGGACTGGACAGCCCCAGCATTTT | CASSHDSSPGQGTGQPQHF